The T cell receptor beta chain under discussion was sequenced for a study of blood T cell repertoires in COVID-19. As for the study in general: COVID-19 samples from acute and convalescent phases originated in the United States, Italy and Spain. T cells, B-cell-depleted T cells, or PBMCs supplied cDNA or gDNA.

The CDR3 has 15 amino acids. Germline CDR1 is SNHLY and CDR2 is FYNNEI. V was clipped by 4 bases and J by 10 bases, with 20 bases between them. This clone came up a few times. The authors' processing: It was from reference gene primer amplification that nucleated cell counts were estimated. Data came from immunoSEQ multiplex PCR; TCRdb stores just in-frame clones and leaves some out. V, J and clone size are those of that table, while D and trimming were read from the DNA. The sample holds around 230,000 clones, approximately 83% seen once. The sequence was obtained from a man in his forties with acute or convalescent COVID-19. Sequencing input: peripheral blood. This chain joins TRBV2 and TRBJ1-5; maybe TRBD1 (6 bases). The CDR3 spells CASSARTADLGPQHF. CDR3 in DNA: TGTGCCAGCAGTGCCCGGACAGCGGACCTTGGACCCCAGCATTTT.